The 21 T cell receptor beta chains listed next were all sequenced from one sample in a study of T-cell memory formation after mild COVID-19. TCRdb processed the 5' RACE reads anew with MiXCR; each CDR3 protein has one entry. The profile shows about 430,000 distinct CDR3 sequences, approximately 24% of them singletons. Sequencing used PBMCs or a T cell subset sorted from them (not recorded which). These receptors were taken from an adult woman who had mild COVID-19 (a few samples of this study predate the infection). Cell type and time point are not known.

This clonotype has more than one count but fewer than ten. The chain couples TRBV3-1 to TRBJ2-7, with 7 bases aligning to TRBD1. The CDR3 consists of 14 residues. CDR1 is LGHDT and CDR2 is YNNKEL in the germline V gene (reference sequence). Trimming cost V 5 bases and J 6 bases; bases outside gene matches: 10. The CDR3 reads CASSSQLTGFEQYF. Written as DNA, the CDR3 is TGTGCCAGCAGCTCCCAACTGACAGGGTTCGAGCAGTACTTC.

The table lists this clonotype with a few counts. The chain employs TRBV30 and TRBJ2-5, with D tentatively TRBD1 or TRBD2 (5 bases each). The CDR3 covers 15 residues. From germline, CDR1 is GTSNPN and CDR2 SVGIG (reference sequence). Deletions cut 2 bases from V and 5 bases from J, with 18 bases between. The CDR3 DNA is TGTGCCTGGAGTTTTGGGACCATCCCGCGGGAGACCCAGTACTTC. Amino acid sequence: CAWSFGTIPRETQYF.

The chain combines TRBV12-3 or TRBV12-4 with TRBJ1-6; D is ambiguous. The germline V and J ends were trimmed by 6 bases and 5 bases, with 17 bases remaining between them. This CDR3 region has 16 residues. The CDR3 DNA reads as TGTGCCAGCAGCCAAGGACGGCAGCAGAATAATTCACCCCTCCACTTT. Its protein is CASSQGRQQNNSPLHF.

V gene TRBV12-3 or TRBV12-4 combines with J gene TRBJ2-1, with D hard to call. The CDR3 covers 15 residues. Trimming pared 6 bases from V and 1 base from J, leaving 13 bases between. DNA of the CDR3: TGTGCCAGCAGACTGGACGGACGTTCCTACAATGAGCAGTTCTTC. It specifies CASRLDGRSYNEQFF.

In this sample, this clonotype turned up a few times. The chain recombines TRBV29-1 with TRBJ2-6; no definite D call. This CDR3 spans 16 amino acids. Looked up from germline, CDR1 is SQVTM and CDR2 is ANQGSEA. V lost 6 bases and J lost 5, with 20 bases in between. The CDR3 bases are TGCAGCGTAATAAAACCGGGCCCCCGATGGGCCAACGTCCTGACTTTC. As protein: CSVIKPGPRWANVLTF.

This sequence joins TRBV5-4 and TRBJ2-2; TRBD1 is a possible D gene (6 bases). V shed 1 base and J shed 6 bases, with 16 bases lying between them. The CDR3 contains 16 residues. Germline CDR1 and CDR2: SGHNT and YYREEE (reference sequence). The CDR3 bases are TGTGCCAGCAGCTTGTCCCAAGGGGCAGGGGCCGGGGAGCTGTTTTTT. The encoded protein is CASSLSQGAGAGELFF.

This clonotype was detected a few times. The chain employs TRBV7-8 and TRBJ2-3, with 10 bases matching TRBD2. The CDR3 loop spans 14 amino acids. V lost 3 bases to trimming and J lost 4 bases; unmatched junction nucleotides: 1. Per the germline V gene, CDR1 is SGHVS and CDR2 is FQNEAQ. The CDR3 is CASSLGTSADTQYF. The CDR3 bases are TGTGCCAGCAGCTTGGGGACTAGCGCAGATACGCAGTATTTT. The full variable domain, rest sourced from reference TRBV7-8 and TRBJ2-3, is GAGVSQSPRYKVAKRGQDVALRCDPISGHVSLFWYQQALGQGPEFLTYFQNEAQLDKSGLPSDRFFAERPEGSVSTLKIQRTQQEDSAVYLCASSLGTSADTQYFGPGTRLTVL.

This clonotype came up a few times. The V gene is TRBV5-6, the J gene TRBJ2-7, with 8 bases lining up with TRBD1. The ends lost 4 bases at V and 4 bases at J; junction bases unmatched: 7. This CDR3 comprises 14 residues. Germline CDR1 reads SGHDT; CDR2 reads YYEEEE. For the CDR3, the DNA is TGTGCCAGCAGCCTCCGGGACAGGATATACGAGCAGTACTTC. This sequence encodes CASSLRDRIYEQYF.

The V and J genes are TRBV27 and TRBJ1-5; 9 bases are shared with TRBD1. Germline CDR1 and CDR2: MNHEY and SMNVEV (reference sequence). The CDR3 is 18 residues long. Unmatched junction bases numbered 10, after V lost 4 bases and J lost 0 bases. The chain's CDR3 is CASSSIDRGTYSNQPQHF. CDR3 bases: TGTGCCAGCAGTTCTATCGACAGGGGGACCTATAGCAATCAGCCCCAGCATTTT.

The table lists this clonotype with a few counts. The chain recombines TRBV7-9 with TRBJ2-3; D is unresolved. This CDR3 has 14 amino acids. CDR1 SEHNR and CDR2 FQNEAQ come from the germline V gene (reference sequence). V was clipped by 1 base and J by 5 bases, with 10 bases between them. This chain's CDR3 is CASSLGGPRDTQYF. The CDR3 DNA reads as TGTGCCAGCAGCTTAGGCGGCCCACGAGATACGCAGTATTTT.

This clonotype was found a few times. The CDR3 loop reads CASSLEFRGLNTEAFF. Written as DNA, the CDR3 is TGTGCCAGCAGCTTAGAGTTCAGGGGCTTGAACACTGAAGCTTTCTTT. The chain has TRBV7-2 and TRBJ1-1; D is possibly TRBD1 (6 bases). Germline V gene data show CDR1 as SGHTA and CDR2 as FQGNSA. The CDR3 has 16 amino acids. Trimming left V 1 base short and J 0 bases short, with 12 bases between.

This clonotype was counted a few times. The CDR3 coding sequence is TGTGCCTGGAGTGTTCAGACGAACTCACCCCTCCACTTT. Its translation: CAWSVQTNSPLHF. The rearrangement uses TRBV30 and TRBJ1-6; unclear D gene. The CDR3 is made up of 13 amino acids. Germline loops: CDR1 GTSNPN, CDR2 SVGIG (reference sequence). V was pared by 0 bases and J by 10 bases, with 10 bases between.

Worth noting for this clonotype: A much larger clone differs from this one at a single base, so this may be a read error. The rearrangement joins TRBV5-1 to TRBJ2-3; 13 nucleotides match TRBD2. Losses at the gene ends were 2 bases for V and 4 bases for J; bases not matched to a gene: 4. Germline V gene lookup returns CDR1 SGHRS and CDR2 YFSETQ. This CDR3 region has 16 residues. The DNA of the CDR3 is TGCGCCAGCAGCTTCACTAGCGGGGGGGCCTCAGATACGCAGTATTTT. As protein: CASSFTSGGASDTQYF.

This clonotype has only a few counts. CDR3 protein: CASSAPDTGELFF. The CDR3, as DNA: TGTGCCAGCAGCGCCCCGGACACCGGGGAGCTGTTTTTT. This chain connects TRBV9 to TRBJ2-2; D not resolved. Deletions cut 3 bases from V and 3 bases from J, with 6 bases between. Germline CDR1 and CDR2: SGDLS and YYNGEE. The CDR3 consists of 13 residues.

This clonotype has only a few counts. The rearrangement uses TRBV5-1 and TRBJ2-3, with D perhaps matching TRBD1 (6 bases). V was cut by 4 bases and J by 1 base, with 13 bases left in between. Germline values: CDR1 SGHRS, CDR2 YFSETQ. This CDR3 is built from 15 residues. This chain's CDR3 is CASSVSGVGTDTQYF. In nucleotides, the CDR3 is TGCGCCAGCAGCGTATCAGGGGTGGGCACAGATACGCAGTATTTT.

This sequence joins TRBV21-1 and TRBJ2-7. TRBV21-1 corresponds to a pseudogene. This CDR3 is 15 amino acids long. CDR3 bases: TGTGCCAGCAGCAAATCTGGACGGATCTCCTACGAGCAGTACTTC. Its protein product is CASSKSGRISYEQYF.

This clonotype was detected only a few times. The V call is TRBV5-1, the J call TRBJ2-4, with D hard to call. Germline CDR1 SGHRS, CDR2 YFSETQ. The CDR3 length is 14 residues. The germline V and J ends were trimmed by 2 bases and 0 bases, with 6 bases remaining between them. CDR3 in DNA: TGCGCCAGCAGCTTCGAGATAGCCAAAAACATTCAGTACTTC. Translating it yields CASSFEIAKNIQYF. The variable domain in full, with the rest retrieved from reference TRBV5-1 and TRBJ2-4, is KAGVTQTPRYLIKTRGQQVTLSCSPISGHRSVSWYQQTPGQGLQFLFEYFSETQRNKGNFPGRFSGRQFSNSRSEMNVSTLELGDSALYLCASSFEIAKNIQYFGAGTRLSVL.

The rearrangement uses TRBV20-1 and TRBJ2-4, with no clear D. Germline V gene lookup returns CDR1 DFQATT and CDR2 SNEGSKA (reference sequence). The V and J ends lost 7 bases and 1 base respectively, with 8 bases between them. CDR3 size: 12 residues. Here the CDR3 reads CSVLRAKNIQYF. The CDR3 nucleotides read TGCAGTGTTCTCAGGGCCAAAAACATTCAGTACTTC.

This chain joins TRBV20-1 and TRBJ2-3; D perhaps matches TRBD1 (6 bases). This CDR3 has 17 residues. Trimming pared 5 bases from V and 0 bases from J, leaving 21 bases between. The germline CDR1 and CDR2 sequences are DFQATT and SNEGSKA (reference sequence). The CDR3 nucleotides read TGCAGTGCTTCCCATCTTCGGGACAAGCCCAGCACAGATACGCAGTATTTT. Translating it yields CSASHLRDKPSTDTQYF.

The CDR3 spells CASSSPRGVNEQFF. CDR3 nucleotide sequence: TGTGCCAGCAGTTCCCCGCGGGGGGTCAATGAGCAGTTCTTC. The chain uses TRBV12-3 or TRBV12-4 and TRBJ2-1, with TRBD2 matching 8 bases. The CDR3 covers 14 residues. V dropped 4 bases and J dropped 6; count of bases not matched to a gene: 5.

The CDR3 here is CASSLEVAGAGELFF. The CDR3 DNA is TGTGCCAGCAGCTTAGAGGTAGCGGGCGCGGGGGAGCTGTTTTTT. This sequence joins TRBV5-5 and TRBJ2-2; 7 bases agree with TRBD2. V dropped 2 bases and J dropped 8; count of bases not matched to a gene: 9. CDR3 size: 15 residues. The germline CDR1 and CDR2 sequences are SGHKS and YYEKEE (reference sequence). The full variable domain, completed using reference TRBV5-5 and TRBJ2-2, is DAGVTQSPTHLIKTRGQQVTLRCSPISGHKSVSWYQQVLGQGPQFIFQYYEKEERGRGNFPDRFSARQFPNYSSELNVNALLLGDSALYLCASSLEVAGAGELFFGEGSRLTVL.